The rows below give T cell receptor beta chains drawn from one sample of a study of T cell repertoires in aging, cancer and after chemotherapy. In TCRdb, the multiplex PCR reads were re-called with MiXCR into one record per CDR3 protein. In the table there are over 6,500 distinct CDR3 sequences, about 50% of which are singletons. Sample: blood. These receptors came from a human donor with a solid tumor. CDR3s leave out the opening cysteine and the closing phenylalanine or tryptophan.

TRBJ2-7 | TRBV18 | ASSPYRDSPYEQY
TRBJ1-1 | TRBV5-1 | ASSLDPKPNTEAF
TRBJ1-4 | TRBV27 | ASSLVSGGGEKLF
TRBJ1-6 | TRBV6-5 | ASSYRHLTGGNSPLH
TRBJ2-1 | TRBV29-1 | SATESPAYNEQF
TRBJ1-1 | TRBV6-5 | ASSSRQGDTEAF
TRBJ1-3 | TRBV28 | ASSGQRSGNTIY
TRBJ2-7 | TRBV5-4 | ASSLGDSAYEQY
TRBJ1-6 | TRBV27 | ASSFFGPYNSPLH
TRBJ2-7 | TRBV5-1 | ASSLGGTGYYEQY
TRBJ1-2 | TRBV11-2 | ASILGATGYT
TRBJ2-3 | TRBV12-3/TRBV12-4 | ASSFRVPDTQY
TRBJ2-1 | TRBV7-2 | ASSLTSANNEQF
TRBJ2-2 | TRBV19 | ASTITLAGGSAGELF
TRBJ2-3 | TRBV12-3/TRBV12-4 | ASSPRTDTQY
TRBJ2-7 | TRBV20-1 | SASVRGRGSEQY
TRBJ2-7 | TRBV5-1 | ASSLADLSLLTYEQY
TRBJ1-2 | TRBV6-1 | ASSDGRDWNYGYT
TRBJ2-7 | TRBV19 | ASSISASYEQY
TRBJ2-1 | TRBV24-1 | ATSVPGQGSNEQF